Following are 22 T cell receptor beta chains from one sample sequenced in a study of cytomegalovirus exposure and HLA in healthy donors. PCR primers comprised 60 Vbeta and 13 Jbeta primers. The method was immunoSEQ multiplex PCR; TCRdb's version includes in-frame clones alone and lacks a portion of them. The repertoire has 210,000 or so clones, 77% of them found once; the top ten carry roughly 2.5%. Sequencing was performed on PBMCs. These receptors were taken from a woman aged 55-69 years in good health and CMV-seropositive.

The rearrangement links TRBV4-3 to TRBJ1-2; D is unresolved. Germline CDR1 is LGHNA and CDR2 is YSLEER. This CDR3 spans 14 amino acids. V lost 0 bases to trimming and J lost 2 bases, with 7 bases between them. The DNA of the CDR3 is TGCGCCAGCAGCCAAGAGCGCGGGAACTATGGCTACACCTTC. Its translation: CASSQERGNYGYTF.

The chain carries TRBV19 and TRBJ1-2; D possibly corresponds to TRBD1 (6 bases). Germline V gives CDR1 LNHDA, CDR2 SQIVND (reference sequence). This CDR3 has 16 residues. Trimming pared 6 bases from V and 4 bases from J, leaving 21 bases between. This CDR3 is CASRRGSQGTPYGYTF. Written as DNA, the CDR3 is TGTGCCAGTAGAAGAGGGAGCCAGGGGACACCCTATGGCTACACCTTC.

The rearrangement joins TRBV18 to TRBJ2-3; 7 nucleotides line up with TRBD2. Germline lookup yields CDR1 KGHSH and CDR2 LQKENI. The CDR3 is 16 amino acids. V was clipped by 3 bases and J by 1 base; unmatched bases: 7. CDR3 in amino acids: CASSPSLAEGTDTQYF. CDR3 bases: TGTGCCAGCTCACCCTCCCTAGCGGAGGGCACAGATACGCAGTATTTT.

CDR3 DNA: TGTGCCAGCAGCAAGGACATCGAGACCCAGTACTTC. The encoded protein is CASSKDIETQYF. The chain joins TRBV7-2 to TRBJ2-5, with D tentatively TRBD1 (5 bases). Germline CDR1 is SGHTA and CDR2 is FQGNSA. The length of the CDR3 is 12 residues. The V end was cut by 5 bases, the J end by 5 bases, with 9 bases between.

The chain has TRBV4-2 and TRBJ2-3, with 10 bases lining up with TRBD1. The trim removed 1 base at V and 8 bases at J, leaving 3 bases unmatched. The CDR3 sequence is 14 residues long. Germline V gives CDR1 LGHNA, CDR2 YNFKEQ. Here the CDR3 DNA reads TGTGCCAGCAGCCAAGGAGGGACAGGGGCTACGCAGTATTTT. Amino acids: CASSQGGTGATQYF.

In regard to this clone: Other nucleotide sequences from this sample produce the same CDR3. V and J are TRBV7-9 and TRBJ1-3; no definite D call. This CDR3 has 13 amino acids. CDR1 and CDR2 from the germline V gene are SEHNR and FQNEAQ (reference sequence). The germline V and J ends were trimmed by 1 base and 4 bases, with 5 bases remaining between them. The CDR3 reads CASSLVAGNTIYF. CDR3 in DNA: TGTGCCAGCAGCTTAGTAGCAGGAAACACCATATATTTT.

The genes are TRBV2 and TRBJ1-1; D is undetermined. From germline, CDR1 is SNHLY and CDR2 FYNNEI. The CDR3 loop spans 14 amino acids. Trimming left V 4 bases short and J 4 bases short, with 13 bases between. CDR3 sequence (DNA): TGTGCCAGCAGTGCGGATCGGGGAGGCACTGAAGCTTTCTTT. It is translated as CASSADRGGTEAFF.

The rearrangement uses TRBV28 and TRBJ2-3, with 13 bases that match TRBD2. The germline gives CDR1 MDHEN, CDR2 SYDVKM. The CDR3 contains 16 residues. V dropped 6 bases and J dropped 3; count of bases not matched to a gene: 6. DNA of the CDR3: TGTGCCAGCAGGGGGGGACTAGCGGGGTGGACAGATACGCAGTATTTT. Translated, it gives CASRGGLAGWTDTQYF.

The gene calls are TRBV28 and TRBJ2-5, with 8 bases identical to TRBD2. The germline V gene encodes CDR1 MDHEN and CDR2 SYDVKM. The CDR3 has 14 residues. V shed 6 bases and J 1 base; nucleotides not matched to a gene: 4. CDR3 in amino acids: CASSLSGGQETQYF. In DNA form, the CDR3 reads TGTGCCAGCAGCCTCAGCGGGGGCCAAGAGACCCAGTACTTC.

The chain carries TRBV2 and TRBJ2-3; TRBD2 matches at 8 bases. CDR3 length equals 14 residues. The junction had 6 bases not matched to a gene; V was cut back by 6 bases and J by 4 bases. The germline CDR1 and CDR2 sequences are SNHLY and FYNNEI. CDR3: CASRSSGAPDTQYF. The CDR3 nucleotides are TGTGCCAGCAGGAGTAGCGGGGCCCCAGATACGCAGTATTTT.

This clone was detected only once. V gene TRBV7-8 combines with J gene TRBJ2-7; 7 bases line up with TRBD1. After removal of 6 bases from V and 1 base from J, the junction contained 3 bases not matched to a gene. The CDR3 runs to 13 residues. CDR1 is SGHVS, CDR2 FQNEAQ, per germline. The CDR3: CASRPTGSYEQYF. The CDR3 coding sequence is TGTGCCAGCAGGCCGACAGGGTCCTACGAGCAGTACTTC. Together with reference TRBV7-8 and TRBJ2-7, the CDR3 gives the full variable domain: GAGVSQSPRYKVAKRGQDVALRCDPISGHVSLFWYQQALGQGPEFLTYFQNEAQLDKSGLPSDRFFAERPEGSVSTLKIQRTQQEDSAVYLCASRPTGSYEQYFGPGTRLTVT.

The chain links TRBV28 to TRBJ2-2; 7 nucleotides agree with TRBD2. After removal of 7 bases from V and 1 base from J, the junction contained 6 bases not matched to a gene. This CDR3 is built from 15 residues. The V gene's germline CDR1 is MDHEN and CDR2 SYDVKM. The CDR3 DNA sequence: TGTGCCAGCACTGCCCGGGGGGAGAACACCGGGGAGCTGTTTTTT. This translates into CASTARGENTGELFF. Looking up the rest from reference TRBV28 and TRBJ2-2 gives the full variable domain: DVKVTQSSRYLVKRTGEKVFLECVQDMDHENMFWYRQDPGLGLRLIYFSYDVKMKEKGDIPEGYSVSREKKERFSLILESASTNQTSMYLCASTARGENTGELFFGEGSRLTVL.

The sample holds a few counts of this clone. The V call is TRBV30, the J call TRBJ2-5; 9 nucleotides agree with TRBD2. This CDR3 has 17 amino acids. The germline V gene has CDR1 GTSNPN and CDR2 SVGIG (reference sequence). V shed 1 base and J 7 bases; nucleotides not matched to a gene: 16. The CDR3: CAWSGRTSVTAAGTQYF. CDR3 nucleotides: TGTGCCTGGAGTGGTAGGACTAGCGTTACGGCCGCGGGGACCCAGTACTTC.

The chain uses TRBV6-1 and TRBJ1-2; TRBD1 aligns across 8 bases. Germline-derived CDR1 and CDR2 are MNHNS and SASEGT. V lost 7 bases, J lost 4 bases, and 11 bases stayed unmatched. This CDR3 is built from 15 residues. CDR3 loop: CASTRTDRDFYGYTF. The CDR3 nucleotides read TGTGCCAGCACCCGAACGGACAGGGACTTCTATGGCTACACCTTC.

The gene calls are TRBV14 and TRBJ1-3; no definite D call. Trimming cost V 4 bases and J 0 bases, with 10 bases left between them. In germline, CDR1 is SGHDN, CDR2 FVKESK. The CDR3 extends over 15 amino acids. CDR3 coding DNA: TGTGCCAGCAGCCCCCCAGGCTTCTCTGGAAACACCATATATTTT. Residues: CASSPPGFSGNTIYF.

The rearrangement links TRBV11-2 to TRBJ2-1; TRBD2 aligns across 7 bases. V dropped 4 bases and J dropped 10; count of bases not matched to a gene: 7. The CDR3 has 13 amino acids. CDR1 and CDR2 from the germline V gene are SGHAT and FQNNGV. CDR3 in DNA: TGTGCCAGCAGCTCGGGACTATTCAACGAGCAGTTCTTC. This encodes CASSSGLFNEQFF.

This rearrangement joins TRBV7-9 to TRBJ2-3; 8 bases map to TRBD2. Trimming at V came to 5 bases and at J to 3 bases, leaving 13 bases not matched to a gene. The germline gives CDR1 SEHNR, CDR2 FQNEAQ (reference sequence). The CDR3 sequence is 17 residues long. CDR3 bases: TGTGCCAGCAGCGCGATGCCGGGACTAGAATGGACAGATACGCAGTATTTT. It is translated as CASSAMPGLEWTDTQYF.

J is TRBJ2-7 and V is TRBV4-2; no definite D call. Deletions cut 0 bases from V and 7 bases from J, with 10 bases between. The germline gives CDR1 LGHNA, CDR2 YNFKEQ. CDR3 length: 13 residues. The CDR3 DNA reads TGTGCCAGCAGCCAAGAACCCCGGTGGGAGCAGTACTTC. Translating it yields CASSQEPRWEQYF.

The chain recombines TRBV5-3 with TRBJ1-2; 7 bases align to TRBD1. TRBV5-3 is marked as an open reading frame, function uncertain. This CDR3 region has 14 residues. Trimming removed 3 bases from V and 3 bases from J; junction bases left unmatched: 5. The CDR3 nucleotides read TGTGCCAGAAGCTCCGACAGGGTATACTATGGCTACACCTTC. The encoded protein is CARSSDRVYYGYTF.

V gene TRBV28 combines with J gene TRBJ2-7, with D maybe TRBD2 (5 bases). Per germline, CDR1 MDHEN and CDR2 SYDVKM. The CDR3 runs 15 residues. V lost 3 bases to trimming and J lost 3 bases, with 15 bases between them. CDR3 in amino acids: CASSFFLGGLYEQYF. In DNA, the CDR3 is TGTGCCAGCAGTTTCTTTCTCGGAGGCCTCTACGAGCAGTACTTC.

V and J are TRBV23-1 and TRBJ2-3; D possibly corresponds to TRBD2 (6 bases). TRBV23-1 is an ORF; its function is uncertain. V was shortened by 2 bases and J by 6 bases, with 12 bases between the two germline ends. The CDR3 runs 14 residues. Here the CDR3 reads CASSQTTAGDTQYF. The CDR3 nucleotides are TGCGCCAGCAGTCAAACAACGGCGGGGGATACGCAGTATTTT.

The chain couples TRBV5-1 to TRBJ2-3; D unclear. The CDR3 extends over 14 amino acids. CDR1 SGHRS and CDR2 YFSETQ come from the germline V gene. Between the trimmed V and J ends, which lost 3 bases and 0 bases, there was a span of 8 bases. DNA for the CDR3: TGCGCCAGCAGCTCGGCGGCTAGCACAGATACGCAGTATTTT. Its translation is CASSSAASTDTQYF.